This passage covers 5 T cell receptor beta chains from one sample sequenced in a study of CD8 T cells in Susac syndrome. After extraction with the RNeasy kit, roughly 0.45 to 1 ug of the RNA was reverse transcribed using random hexamers. TCRdb fed the immunoSEQ multiplex PCR reads into MiXCR, producing one record per CDR3 protein. The profile shows about 100,000 distinct CDR3 sequences, around 96% of them singletons. What was sequenced was CD8+ T cells from PBMCs. Receptor source: a human donor with Susac syndrome.

This rearrangement joins TRBV12-3 or TRBV12-4 to TRBJ2-3; D is perhaps TRBD2 (6 bases). CDR3 length: 14 amino acids. The germline V and J ends were trimmed by 6 bases and 0 bases, with 10 bases remaining between them. The CDR3 reads CASSPAGSTDTQYF. For the CDR3, the DNA is TGTGCCAGCAGCCCCGCGGGGAGCACAGATACGCAGTATTTT.

This chain uses TRBV12-3 or TRBV12-4 with TRBJ1-1, with unresolved D. V was shortened by 3 bases and J by 5 bases, with 7 bases between the two germline ends. This CDR3 spans 12 amino acids. DNA for the CDR3: TGTGCCAGCAGTTTTAGTTTTACTGAAGCTTTCTTT. Its protein is CASSFSFTEAFF.

This clonotype was seen once. CDR3 in amino acids: CASLGELGRSEQFF. Here the CDR3 DNA reads TGTGCCAGCTTGGGGGAATTGGGACGAAGTGAGCAGTTCTTC. The V call is TRBV28, the J call TRBJ2-1; D possibly uses TRBD1 or TRBD2 (5 bases each). This CDR3 contains 14 residues. Germline V CDR1 and CDR2: MDHEN, SYDVKM. Trimming took off 8 bases at V and 9 bases at J, with 20 bases between the two ends.

The rearrangement joins TRBV2 to TRBJ2-2; no reliable D call. The CDR3 has 15 amino acids. The V gene lost 10 bases and the J gene lost 2 bases, with 17 bases spanning the gap. The germline CDR1 and CDR2 sequences are SNHLY and FYNNEI. The CDR3 here is CATTAVKINTGELFF. In nucleotides, the CDR3 is TGTGCCACCACGGCGGTGAAGATTAACACCGGGGAGCTGTTTTTT.

The chain joins TRBV13 to TRBJ2-1; 7 bases map to TRBD2. V shed 8 bases, J shed 7 bases, and the junction held 8 bases outside the gene matches. Per the germline V gene, CDR1 is PRHDT and CDR2 is FYEKMQ (reference sequence). The CDR3 is 13 residues long. The CDR3 region is CASASGPGNEQFF. The CDR3 coding sequence is TGTGCCAGCGCTAGCGGTCCTGGAAATGAGCAGTTCTTC. The full variable domain, completed using reference TRBV13 and TRBJ2-1, is AAGVIQSPRHLIKEKRETATLKCYPIPRHDTVYWYQQGPGQDPQFLISFYEKMQSDKGSIPDRFSAQQFSDYHSELNMSSLELGDSALYFCASASGPGNEQFFGPGTRLTVL.